This entry is about one T cell receptor (beta chain). Trimming shortened V by 2 bases and J by 2 bases, and 10 bases separated the two germline ends. The CDR3 runs to 15 residues. The germline V gene encodes CDR1 MNHEY and CDR2 SVGAGI. The sample originates from a study of blood T cell repertoires in COVID-19. Study-wide context: Donors in the United States, Italy and Spain gave samples during acute or convalescent COVID-19. T cells, B-cell-depleted T cells, or PBMCs provided the cDNA or gDNA that served as material.

Per the original data handling: The assay estimated nucleated cells by amplifying reference gene primers. The method was immunoSEQ multiplex PCR; TCRdb's version includes in-frame clones alone and lacks a portion of them. The DNA gave D and trimming, while V, J and clone size come from that table. The sample contains about 290,000 clones, roughly 80% of which appear only once. This sequence joins TRBV6-5 and TRBJ2-1; D is possibly TRBD2 (7 bases). This sequence was found in a woman aged 50 to 60 with active or convalescent COVID-19. The sequenced material came from peripheral blood. CDR3 sequence: CASSYRGGPYNEQFF. In DNA form, the CDR3 reads TGTGCCAGCAGTTACAGGGGGGGCCCCTACAATGAGCAGTTCTTC.